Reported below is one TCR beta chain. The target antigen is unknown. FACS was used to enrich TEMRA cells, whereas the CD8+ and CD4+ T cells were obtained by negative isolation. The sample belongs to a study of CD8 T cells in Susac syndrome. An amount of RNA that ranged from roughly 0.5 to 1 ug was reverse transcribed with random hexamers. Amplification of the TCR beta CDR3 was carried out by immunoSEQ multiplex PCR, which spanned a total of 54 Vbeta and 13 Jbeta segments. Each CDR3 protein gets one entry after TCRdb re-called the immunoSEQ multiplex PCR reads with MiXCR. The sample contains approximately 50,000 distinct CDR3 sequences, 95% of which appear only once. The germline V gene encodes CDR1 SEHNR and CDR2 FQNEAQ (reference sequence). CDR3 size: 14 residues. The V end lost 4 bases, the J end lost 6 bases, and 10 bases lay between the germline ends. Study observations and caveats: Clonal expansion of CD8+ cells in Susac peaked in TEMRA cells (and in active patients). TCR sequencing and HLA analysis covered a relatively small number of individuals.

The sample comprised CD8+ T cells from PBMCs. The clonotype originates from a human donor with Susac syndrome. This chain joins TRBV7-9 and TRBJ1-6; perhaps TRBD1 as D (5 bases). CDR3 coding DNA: TGTGCCAGCAGCTCGCAGGGTACTAATTCACCCCTCCACTTT. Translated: CASSSQGTNSPLHF.